The 2 T cell receptor beta chains in this list originate from one sample, sequenced in a study of Ad26.COV2.S vaccination and SARS-CoV-2 variants. The treatment: roughly 18 received Ad26.COV2.S at low or high dose, single or two shots; roughly five received placebo; per-sample allocation not given. Following the first vaccine or placebo injection, samples were taken on day 63. Sequenced by immunoSEQ multiplex PCR; TCRdb stores in-frame clones only, minus some. This sample has around 320,000 clones, with just under 85% found just once. The sample here was peripheral blood, taken in a trial of Ad26.COV2.S vaccine versus placebo. The receptors derive from a person aged 18 to 65 who received the Ad26.COV2.S COVID-19 vaccine or a placebo.

The J gene is TRBJ1-2, the V gene TRBV5-6, with D unclear. Germline CDR1 is SGHDT and CDR2 is YYEEEE. V was cut by 5 bases and J by 0 bases, with 5 bases left in between. This CDR3 has 12 residues. The CDR3 DNA follows: TGTGCCAGCAGACCGGCTAACTATGGCTACACCTTC. Translating it yields CASRPANYGYTF.

This chain links TRBV3-1 (or the pseudogene TRBV3-2) with TRBJ2-2, with D uncertain. Trimming left V 0 bases short and J 6 bases short, with 8 bases between. Germline assignment: CDR1 LGHDT and CDR2 YNNKEL (reference sequence). CDR3 length: 14 amino acids. CDR3 in amino acids: CASSQDALSGELFF. CDR3 DNA: TGTGCCAGCAGCCAAGATGCCCTCTCCGGGGAGCTGTTTTTT.